The subject of this entry is one TCR beta chain. Sequencing used immunoSEQ multiplex PCR; TCRdb keeps in-frame clones, though not all of them. The table lists 270,000 or so clones, more than 80% of them singletons. The data originate from a study of blood T cell repertoires in COVID-19. The germline CDR1 and CDR2 sequences are SGDLS and YYNGEE. The CDR3 has 18 amino acids. Trimming removed 4 bases from V and 3 bases from J; junction bases left unmatched: 12. J is TRBJ2-1 and V is TRBV9, with 11 bases lining up with TRBD2. The receptor was derived from a woman in her thirties with acute COVID-19. Sequenced material: PBMCs or T cells enriched from blood (not recorded which). The CDR3 nucleotides are TGTGCCAGCAGCCCCCGGTTAGCGGGAGGGCCGGACTACAATGAGCAGTTCTTC. This sequence encodes CASSPRLAGGPDYNEQFF.